Only a few counts were recorded for the clone carrying this T cell receptor beta chain. This sample stems from a study of patients and donors after allogeneic stem cell transplantation. TCRdb called the RT-PCR reads again in MiXCR, with one record for every CDR3 protein. The data contain 800,000 to 1,000,000 distinct CDR3 sequences, under 20% of them seen just once; the ten biggest clones take up about 6%. Germline loops: CDR1 SGHVS, CDR2 FQNEAQ. The J segment lost 8 bases and the V segment lost 4 bases, leaving 7 bases of the junction unmatched. The CDR3 runs to 13 residues. The TCR was taken from a human donor who was either an allogeneic HSCT recipient or a stem cell or donor lymphocyte infusion donor (not recorded which). It is not recorded whose cells these are; they may come from a transplant donor. V and J are TRBV7-8 and TRBJ1-1; TRBD1 matches 7 bases. The sample taken for sequencing was blood, either unsorted or a sorted T cell fraction (not recorded which). CDR3 amino acids: CASSSTSTGEAFF. DNA for the CDR3: TGTGCCAGCAGCTCTACATCGACAGGGGAAGCTTTCTTT.